One and the same sample provided the 6 T cell receptor beta chains below, sequenced in a study of cytomegalovirus exposure and HLA in healthy donors. The PCR used 60 Vbeta and 13 Jbeta primers. The data were produced by immunoSEQ multiplex PCR, yet TCRdb's version contains in-frame clones alone and is incomplete. The data show about 96,000 clones, roughly 74% seen once. The material sequenced was PBMCs. Source of these receptors: a woman in her 70s in good health and CMV-seropositive.

This clone was observed a few times. The V call is TRBV2, the J call TRBJ1-1; TRBD1 is a possible D gene (6 bases). The V end lost 6 bases, the J end lost 5 bases, and 16 bases lay between the germline ends. CDR3 size: 14 residues. CDR1 is SNHLY and CDR2 is FYNNEI in the germline V gene. As DNA, the CDR3 is TGTGCCAGCAGCTGGGAACAGGGTGGGACTGAAGCTTTCTTT. Translating gives CASSWEQGGTEAFF.

J is TRBJ2-3 and V is TRBV21-1; the D segment call TRBD2 is taken from the table without a DNA check. TRBV21-1 is listed as a pseudogene. This CDR3 has 16 amino acids. CDR3 nucleotide sequence: TGTGCCAGCATCTCCACTAGCGGCCATTGTCGACATTCGCAGTATTTT. This translates into CASISTSGHCRHSQYF.

In its sample, this clone was seen a few times. V is TRBV4-2 and J is TRBJ1-4, with D uncertain. With 4 bases removed from V and 7 bases from J, the gap between germline ends came to 13 bases. CDR1 is LGHNA, CDR2 YNFKEQ, per germline. The CDR3 length is 14 residues. As DNA, the CDR3 is TGTGCCAGCAGCCCGGGAGACCGGGGTGAAAAACTGTTTTTT. Its protein is CASSPGDRGEKLFF.

In this sample, this clone turned up a few times. V usage is TRBV7-8 and J usage is TRBJ2-3, with 7 nucleotides matching TRBD1. The CDR3 has 16 residues. After removal of 4 bases from V and 4 bases from J, the junction contained 11 bases not matched to a gene. Germline CDR1 and CDR2: SGHVS and FQNEAQ. The CDR3 sequence: CASSYTGAGGSDTQYF. The CDR3 DNA follows: TGTGCCAGCAGCTATACAGGGGCCGGAGGCTCAGATACGCAGTATTTT.

The CDR3 region is CSVARARDEQYF. The CDR3 DNA follows: TGCAGCGTGGCTCGGGCGAGGGACGAGCAGTACTTC. This chain joins TRBV29-1 and TRBJ2-7; D possibly corresponds to TRBD2 (5 bases). The CDR3 runs to 12 residues. The germline V and J ends were trimmed by 6 bases and 5 bases, with 14 bases remaining between them. Germline loops: CDR1 SQVTM, CDR2 ANQGSEA.

This clone was recorded only once. The chain carries TRBV18 and TRBJ2-5; TRBD2 might be the D (5 bases). Per germline, CDR1 KGHSH and CDR2 LQKENI. With 0 bases removed from V and 7 bases from J, the gap between germline ends came to 15 bases. The CDR3 runs 15 residues. In nucleotides, the CDR3 is TGTGCCAGCTCACCACCACAAGGCGGAGAGGGGACCCAGTACTTC. Protein sequence: CASSPPQGGEGTQYF.